This section outlines one T cell receptor (beta chain) sequence together with its context. Produced via immunoSEQ multiplex PCR; TCRdb's table is partial and in-frame only. The sample lists 29,000 or so clones, 79% occurring once. The record originates from a study of PD-L1 blockade in urothelial cancer. As for time point: peripheral blood 6 weeks after treatment start. The J segment lost 4 bases and the V segment lost 3 bases, leaving 4 bases of the junction unmatched. This CDR3 contains 15 residues. The germline gives CDR1 SGHAT, CDR2 FQNNGV. This TCR derives from a man between 70 and 80 years old with urothelial cancer. Material: PBMCs, obtained around atezolizumab (anti-PD-L1) treatment. The chain combines TRBV11-2 with TRBJ2-2; TRBD2 matches at 8 bases. CDR3 bases: TGTGCCAGCAGCTTTCGGGAGGGGATCACCGGGGAGCTGTTTTTT. This gives the protein CASSFREGITGELFF.